The T cell receptor (beta chain) under discussion was sequenced for a study of OX40 agonist ivuxolimab in advanced cancers. Libraries were prepared by immunoSEQ multiplex PCR; TCRdb keeps only in-frame clonotypes and omits some of them. Here the sample spans 30,000 to 35,000 clones, roughly 80% being singletons. The ends lost 6 bases at V and 6 bases at J; junction bases unmatched: 7. Germline CDR1 SGHVS, CDR2 FQNEAQ. The CDR3 is 15 amino acids. Here the sequenced sample was CD4+ or CD8+ T cells sorted from blood, taken in a trial of the OX40 agonist ivuxolimab. The V gene is TRBV7-8, the J gene TRBJ1-5, with 11 bases matching TRBD1. This TCR was sampled from an adult with an advanced solid tumor such as melanoma, head and neck, liver or kidney cancer. This CDR3 reads CASSSGQGAVQPQHF. Written as DNA, the CDR3 is TGTGCCAGCAGTTCAGGACAGGGGGCTGTTCAGCCCCAGCATTTT.